This T cell receptor beta chain was documented in a study of memory CD4+ T cells and cytomegalovirus serostatus. Trimming at V came to 0 bases and at J to 7 bases, leaving 5 bases not matched to a gene. Germline CDR1 is SGDLS and CDR2 is YYNGEE. The CDR3 has 15 amino acids. Single viable CD3+CD4+CD8-CD45RO+ cells were sorted as the memory CD4+ T cells. Total CD4+ T cells were enriched by CD4 positive selection. The data were produced by immunoSEQ multiplex PCR, yet TCRdb's version contains in-frame clones alone and is incomplete. The repertoire holds 50,000 to 60,000 clones, with over 65% as singletons.

Sequencing was performed on memory CD4+ T cells from blood. This TCR was sampled from an adult in good health and CMV-seronegative. This sequence joins TRBV9 and TRBJ1-2; TRBD1 aligns across 11 bases. The CDR3 nucleotides are TGTGCCAGCAGCGTAGTGGGGACAGGGGGGCTTGGCTACACCTTC. This encodes CASSVVGTGGLGYTF. The complete variable domain, with remaining parts taken from reference TRBV9 and TRBJ1-2, reads DSGVTQTPKHLITATGQRVTLRCSPRSGDLSVYWYQQSLDQGLQFLIQYYNGEERAKGNILERFSAQQFPDLHSELNLSSLELGDSALYFCASSVVGTGGLGYTFGSGTRLTVV.